This T cell receptor (beta chain) was recorded in a study of cytomegalovirus exposure and HLA in healthy donors. Germline lookup yields CDR1 MNHEY and CDR2 SMNVEV (reference sequence). The CDR3 extends over 15 amino acids. With 10 bases removed from V and 2 bases from J, the gap between germline ends came to 18 bases. This clone was recorded at least ten times. The PCR contained 60 Vbeta and 13 Jbeta primers. Profiled with immunoSEQ multiplex PCR; TCRdb holds only in-frame clones, not every one. The sample lists 150,000 to 180,000 clones; 65% to 85% were seen once. The TCR was taken from a woman aged 40 to 50 in good health and CMV-seropositive. Sequenced material: PBMCs. J is TRBJ2-1 and V is TRBV27, with D maybe TRBD2 (5 bases). CDR3 bases: TGTGCCACCCGCGGGTTGGGCGGGCCCTACAATGAGCAGTTCTTC. Translation: CATRGLGGPYNEQFF.